This T cell receptor beta chain was recorded in a study of blood T cell repertoires in COVID-19. Looking at the study overall: Researchers got acute and convalescent COVID-19 samples from the United States, Italy and Spain. Nucleic acid was either cDNA or gDNA, and it came from T cells, B-cell-depleted T cells, or PBMCs.

The CDR3 sequence is 16 residues long. Germline CDR1 and CDR2: SGHAT and FQNNGV. After removal of 4 bases from V and 7 bases from J, the junction contained 9 bases not matched to a gene. In the original processing: Researchers report that nucleated cell counts were estimated from reference gene primer amplification. Only in-frame clones appear in the TCRdb table, and some are missing; sequencing was by immunoSEQ multiplex PCR. V and J calls and clone size follow that table, whereas D and trimming were derived from the DNA. The profile covers under 100,000 clones, with around four fifths appearing a single time and 10% to 15% taken by the ten largest.

The chain carries TRBV11-2 and TRBJ2-2; 10 bases map to TRBD2. This TCR came from a woman in her 70s with active or convalescent COVID-19. The sequenced material came from peripheral blood. The CDR3 coding sequence is TGTGCCAGCAGCTCAGAGCGGGGGGGTTATAACGGGGAGCTGTTTTTT. This encodes CASSSERGGYNGELFF.